This T cell receptor (beta chain) emerged from a study of blood T cell repertoires in COVID-19. Looking at the study overall: Acute and convalescent COVID-19 specimens originated in the United States, Italy and Spain.

Only in-frame clones appear in the TCRdb table, and some are missing; sequencing was by immunoSEQ multiplex PCR. The repertoire holds some 150,000 clones, with 70% to 90% as singletons. Living in under 30 US areas, the participants were between roughly 18 and 90 years of age. Donors in Cohort 3 who had recovered were those with two negative PCRs, healthcare professional clearance, or resolution of their symptoms. The V gene's germline CDR1 is KGHDR and CDR2 SFDVKD. V was cut by 9 bases and J by 7 bases, with 21 bases left in between. The length of the CDR3 is 16 residues. Sequencing was carried out using PBMCs or T cells enriched from blood (not recorded which). The V and J genes are TRBV24-1 and TRBJ1-6; TRBD1 is a possible D gene (5 bases). The origin of this receptor is a woman younger than 30 who had recovered from COVID-19. CDR3 bases: TGTGCCACCCCTTTCGAGCTGCAGGGAGGCAATTCACCCCTCCACTTT. Amino acid sequence: CATPFELQGGNSPLHF.